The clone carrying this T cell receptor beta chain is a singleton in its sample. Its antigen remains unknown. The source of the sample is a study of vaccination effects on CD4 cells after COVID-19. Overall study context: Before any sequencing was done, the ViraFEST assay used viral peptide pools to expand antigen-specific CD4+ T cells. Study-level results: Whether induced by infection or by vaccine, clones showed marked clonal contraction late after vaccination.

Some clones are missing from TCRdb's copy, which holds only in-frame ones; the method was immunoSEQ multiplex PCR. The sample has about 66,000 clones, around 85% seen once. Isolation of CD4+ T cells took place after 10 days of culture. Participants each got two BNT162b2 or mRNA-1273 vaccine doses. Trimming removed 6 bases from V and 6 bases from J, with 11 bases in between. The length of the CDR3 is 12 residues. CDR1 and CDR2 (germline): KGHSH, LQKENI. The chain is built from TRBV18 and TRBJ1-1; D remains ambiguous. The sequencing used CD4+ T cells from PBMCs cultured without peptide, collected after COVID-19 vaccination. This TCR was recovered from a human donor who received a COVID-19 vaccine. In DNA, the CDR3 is TGTGCCAGCTCCCCTAGAACCGCTGAAGCTTTCTTT. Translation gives CASSPRTAEAFF.